A selection of T cell receptor beta chains follows, all from one sample in a study of blood T cell repertoires in COVID-19. Assay used: immunoSEQ multiplex PCR; TCRdb lists only in-frame clones, some missing. The data contain about 360,000 clones, 85% to 90% of them seen just once; the ten biggest clones take up approximately 2.9%. The sample comprised peripheral blood. Every receptor here comes from a human donor in a cohort sampled during active COVID-19. Both conserved end residues are part of each CDR3. D genes are given only for firm matches. Clone size is not always given. Where it is, it says once, few, many or a class for expanded clones.

V	size	J	length	D	DNA	CDR3
TRBV28	NA	TRBJ2-1	15	TRBD1	TGTGCCAGCAGTTTTCCGGGACAGACCAACAATGAGCAGTTCTTC	CASSFPGQTNNEQFF
TRBV7-9	NA	TRBJ2-7	18	TRBD1	TGTGCCAGCAGCGAATTAAGGGCCTTAGACAGGGGGAAATTCGAGCAGTACTTC	CASSELRALDRGKFEQYF
TRBV7-2	NA	TRBJ2-7	15	TRBD2	TGTGCCAGCAGCGGAGCTAGCGGGAGCTCCTACGAGCAGTACTTC	CASSGASGSSYEQYF
TRBV7-9	NA	TRBJ1-4	13	TRBD1	TGTGCCAGCAGACAGGGGAGTGATGAAAAACTGTTTTTT	CASRQGSDEKLFF
TRBV19	NA	TRBJ1-2	12	NA	TGTGCCAGTAGTGCCCGTCGGAGTGGCTACACCTTC	CASSARRSGYTF
TRBV5-4	few	TRBJ2-1	14	TRBD2	TGTGCCAGCAGCTTTTGGACTAGCGGGACGATCTTATTCTTC	CASSFWTSGTILFF
TRBV19	NA	TRBJ2-3	15	NA	TGTGCCAGTAGTATAGTTGGCGGGATTACGAATACGCAGTATTTT	CASSIVGGITNTQYF
TRBV12-3/TRBV12-4	few	TRBJ2-1	13	NA	TGTGCCAGCAGCTTTCGACAGTACAATGAGCAGTTCTTC	CASSFRQYNEQFF
TRBV3-1/TRBV3-2	once	TRBJ1-2	15	NA	TGTGCCAGCAGCCCAGTTCGGGGTCGAGGATATGGCTACACCTTC	CASSPVRGRGYGYTF
TRBV7-2	many	TRBJ2-3	15	TRBD2	TGTGCCAGCAGCCCCGGGGGGGCCCTCACAGATACGCAGTATTTT	CASSPGGALTDTQYF
TRBV7-8	NA	TRBJ1-1	15	NA	TGTGCCAGCAGCTTAAGGTCTGGGGAGGGGGCTGAAGCTTTCTTT	CASSLRSGEGAEAFF
TRBV4-2	many	TRBJ2-6	17	NA	TGTGCCAGCAGCCAAGAGCCTTCCGGTGATGGGGCCAACGTCCTGACTTTC	CASSQEPSGDGANVLTF
TRBV2	few	TRBJ2-2	15	NA	TGTGCCAGCAGTGAAGCGCTTCCGGGTTCGGGGGAGCTGTTTTTT	CASSEALPGSGELFF
TRBV11-2	NA	TRBJ1-6	16	TRBD1	TGTGCCAGCAGCTTAGGGGTCAGACAGGGGACCAGGCCCCTCCACTTT	CASSLGVRQGTRPLHF
TRBV25-1	NA	TRBJ2-3	15	NA	TGTGCCAGCAGTGATGATAGCGGTACTACAGATACGCAGTATTTT	CASSDDSGTTDTQYF
TRBV6-5	NA	TRBJ1-1	13	TRBD1	TGTGCCAGCAGTTCAGCAGGGGGTCGTGAAGCTTTCTTT	CASSSAGGREAFF
TRBV13	NA	TRBJ2-1	16	TRBD2	TGTGCCAGCAGCCCAAGACCTAGCGGGTCCTACAATGAGCAGTTCTTC	CASSPRPSGSYNEQFF
TRBV2	NA	TRBJ2-5	15	TRBD1	TGTGCCAGCAGGCAGGACAGGGCGGGTGGAGAGACCCAGTACTTC	CASRQDRAGGETQYF
TRBV13	NA	TRBJ2-3	16	NA	TGTGCCAGCAGCCCCCCAACCCCCCGGGGCACAGATACGCAGTATTTT	CASSPPTPRGTDTQYF
TRBV10-3	NA	TRBJ2-1	17	NA	TGTGCCCCGGCGGGACGGGGTAGCGGAAGCTCCTACAATGAGCAGTTCTTC	CAPAGRGSGSSYNEQFF
TRBV14	few	TRBJ1-4	16	TRBD1	TGTGCCAGCAGCCAAGCAGGGACAGGGGCTAATGAAAAACTGTTTTTT	CASSQAGTGANEKLFF
TRBV5-6	NA	TRBJ1-1	15	NA	TGTGCCAGCAGCTTGGGAGGGTTCGACGAAACTGAAGCTTTCTTT	CASSLGGFDETEAFF
TRBV19	NA	TRBJ2-1	22	TRBD2	TGTGCCAGTAGTACCCCCTCGTTTTCGCTAGCGGGAGGGGCCTTGTCCTACAATGAGCAGTTCTTC	CASSTPSFSLAGGALSYNEQFF